The T cell receptor (beta chain) described here comes from a study of blood T cells in healthy people across ages. The CDR3 loop spans 13 amino acids. Looked up from germline, CDR1 is DFQATT and CDR2 is SNEGSKA (reference sequence). Between the trimmed V and J ends, which lost 3 bases and 1 base, there was a span of 9 bases. PCR was performed a second time for roughly 7 to 11 cycles using a sample-barcoded 5' primer and a J-beta primer mix. TCRdb processed the 5' RACE reads anew with MiXCR; each CDR3 protein has one entry. The top ten clones hold roughly a fifth of a sample with more than 550,000 distinct CDR3 sequences, about 24% of them seen once.

This TCR came from a man aged 65 to 79 in good health. The chain has TRBV20-1 and TRBJ1-1; tentative D call: TRBD1 (6 bases). The specimen was blood. The CDR3 protein is CSASRGRNTEAFF. The DNA for the CDR3 is TGCAGTGCTAGTAGGGGGAGGAACACTGAAGCTTTCTTT.